This T cell receptor (beta chain) was identified during a study of cytomegalovirus exposure and HLA in healthy donors. Trimming cost V 7 bases and J 6 bases; bases outside gene matches: 5. Germline V gene data show CDR1 as MRHNA and CDR2 as SNTAGT. The length of the CDR3 is 14 residues. Whole-study findings and limits: The records held CMV serostatus as the only immune exposure information.

13 Jbeta primers and 60 Vbeta primers were used for the PCR. The data were produced by immunoSEQ multiplex PCR, yet TCRdb's version contains in-frame clones alone and is incomplete. The sample lists some 120,000 clones, roughly 83% seen once, with roughly 2% in the top ten. This clone was counted only a few times. Its antigen is currently unknown. The chain is built from TRBV6-4 and TRBJ1-5; 11 nucleotides match TRBD1. This sequence originates from a man aged 18 to 35 in good health and CMV-seronegative. The sequenced material came from PBMCs. CDR3 loop: CASTDRGRGQPQHF. The CDR3 region has the DNA TGTGCCAGCACGGACAGGGGGCGAGGTCAGCCCCAGCATTTT.